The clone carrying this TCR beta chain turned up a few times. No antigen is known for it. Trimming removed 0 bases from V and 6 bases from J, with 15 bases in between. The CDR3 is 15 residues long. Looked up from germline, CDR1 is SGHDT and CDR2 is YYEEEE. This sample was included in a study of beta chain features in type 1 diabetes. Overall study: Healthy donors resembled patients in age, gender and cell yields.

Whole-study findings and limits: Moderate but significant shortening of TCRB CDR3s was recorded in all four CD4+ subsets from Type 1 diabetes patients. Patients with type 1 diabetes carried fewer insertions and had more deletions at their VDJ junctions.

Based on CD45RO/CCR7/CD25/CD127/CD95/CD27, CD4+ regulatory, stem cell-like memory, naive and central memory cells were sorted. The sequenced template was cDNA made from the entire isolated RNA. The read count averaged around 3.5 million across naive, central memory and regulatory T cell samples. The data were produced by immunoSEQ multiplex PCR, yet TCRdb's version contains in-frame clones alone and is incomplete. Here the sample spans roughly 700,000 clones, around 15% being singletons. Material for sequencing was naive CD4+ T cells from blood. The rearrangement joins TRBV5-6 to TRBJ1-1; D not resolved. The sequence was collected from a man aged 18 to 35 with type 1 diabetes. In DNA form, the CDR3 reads TGTGCCAGCAGCTTGGGGGCAGCGGCCCCGTCTGAAGCTTTCTTT. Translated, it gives CASSLGAAAPSEAFF. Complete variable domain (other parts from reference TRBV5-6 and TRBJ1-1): DAGVTQSPTHLIKTRGQQVTLRCSPKSGHDTVSWYQQALGQGPQFIFQYYEEEERQRGNFPDRFSGHQFPNYSSELNVNALLLGDSALYLCASSLGAAAPSEAFFGQGTRLTVV.